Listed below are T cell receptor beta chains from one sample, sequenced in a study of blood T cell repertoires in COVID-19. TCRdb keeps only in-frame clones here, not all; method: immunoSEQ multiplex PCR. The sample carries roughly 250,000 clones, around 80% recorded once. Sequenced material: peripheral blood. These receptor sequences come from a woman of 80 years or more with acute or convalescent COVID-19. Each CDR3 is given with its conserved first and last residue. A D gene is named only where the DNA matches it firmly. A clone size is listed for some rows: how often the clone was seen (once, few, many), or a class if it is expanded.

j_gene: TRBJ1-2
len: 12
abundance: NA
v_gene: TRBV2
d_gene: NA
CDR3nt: TGTGCCAGCACTCAGGGTTACTATGGCTACACCTTC
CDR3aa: CASTQGYYGYTF

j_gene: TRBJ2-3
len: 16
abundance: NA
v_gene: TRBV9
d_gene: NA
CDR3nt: TGTGCCAGCAGCGCCCCTTTGGCGGCTAGCACAGATACGCAGTATTTT
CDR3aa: CASSAPLAASTDTQYF

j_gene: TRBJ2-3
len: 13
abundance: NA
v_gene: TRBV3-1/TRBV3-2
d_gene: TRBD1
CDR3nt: TGTGCCAGCAGCCATCGTACAGGGGGTGGGCAGTATTTT
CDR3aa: CASSHRTGGGQYF

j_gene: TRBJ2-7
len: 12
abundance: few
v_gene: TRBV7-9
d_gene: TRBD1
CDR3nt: TGTGCCAGCAAGAAGACAGGGGAAGAGCAGTACTTC
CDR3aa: CASKKTGEEQYF

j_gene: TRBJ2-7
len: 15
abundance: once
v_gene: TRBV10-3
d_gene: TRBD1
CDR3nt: TGTGCCATCAGTGCGGCGGGACAGGGGGCTTACGAGCAGTACTTC
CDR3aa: CAISAAGQGAYEQYF

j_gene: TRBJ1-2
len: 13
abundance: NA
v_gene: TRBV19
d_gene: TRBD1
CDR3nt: TGTGCCAGTAGTGACGGGACAGCCTATGGCTACACCTTC
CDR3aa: CASSDGTAYGYTF

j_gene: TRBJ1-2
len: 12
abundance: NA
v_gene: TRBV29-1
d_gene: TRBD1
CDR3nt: TGCAGCGTTCTCCGACAGGGACAGGGCTACACCTTC
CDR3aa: CSVLRQGQGYTF

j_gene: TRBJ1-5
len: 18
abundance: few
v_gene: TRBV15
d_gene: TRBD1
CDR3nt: TGTGCCACCAGCAGAGATCGAGTCGGGACAGAGACTTATCAGCCCCAGCATTTT
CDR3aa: CATSRDRVGTETYQPQHF

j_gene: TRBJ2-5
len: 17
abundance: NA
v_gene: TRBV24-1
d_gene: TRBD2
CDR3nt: TGTGCCACCAGTGATTGGACTAGCGGGGTTTCTCGGGAGACCCAGTACTTC
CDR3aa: CATSDWTSGVSRETQYF

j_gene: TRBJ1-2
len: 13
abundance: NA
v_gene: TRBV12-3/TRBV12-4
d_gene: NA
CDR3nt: TGTGCCAGCAGTTTGCCGGCGGGCTATGGCTACACCTTC
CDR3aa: CASSLPAGYGYTF

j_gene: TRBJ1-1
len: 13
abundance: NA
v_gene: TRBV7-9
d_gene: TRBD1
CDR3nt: TGTGCCAGCAGCCTGACAGGGTCCGCTGAAGCTTTCTTT
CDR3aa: CASSLTGSAEAFF

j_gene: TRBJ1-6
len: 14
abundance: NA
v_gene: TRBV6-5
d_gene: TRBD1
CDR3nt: TGTGCCAGCACTGCGGACAGGCTAAATTCACCCCTCCACTTT
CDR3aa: CASTADRLNSPLHF

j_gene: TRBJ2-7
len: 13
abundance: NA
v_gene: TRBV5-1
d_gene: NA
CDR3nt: TGCGCCAGCAGCTTGAGGAGGGACTACGAGCAGTACTTC
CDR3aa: CASSLRRDYEQYF

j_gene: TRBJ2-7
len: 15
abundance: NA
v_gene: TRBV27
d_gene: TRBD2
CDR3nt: TGTGCCAGCAGTCTTCGGTCCACCCTCGGGGGGGAGCAGTACTTC
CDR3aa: CASSLRSTLGGEQYF

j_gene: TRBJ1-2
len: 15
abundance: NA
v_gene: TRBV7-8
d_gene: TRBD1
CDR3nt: TGTGCCAGCAGCTCGGACAGGGGGCTCGGCTATGGCTACACCTTC
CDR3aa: CASSSDRGLGYGYTF

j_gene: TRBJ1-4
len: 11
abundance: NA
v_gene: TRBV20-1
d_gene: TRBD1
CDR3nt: TGCAGTGCAACCGGGACAGGGGGTCTGTTTTTT
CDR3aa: CSATGTGGLFF

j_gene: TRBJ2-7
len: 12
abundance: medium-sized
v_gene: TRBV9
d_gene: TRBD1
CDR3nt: TGTGCCAGCAGCCCAGGGGGCTACGAGCAGTACTTC
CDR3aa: CASSPGGYEQYF

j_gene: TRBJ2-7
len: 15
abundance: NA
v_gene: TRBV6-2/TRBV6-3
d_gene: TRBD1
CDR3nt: TGTGCCAGCAGTTATTCGGACAGGGGGACCTACGAGCAGTACTTC
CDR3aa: CASSYSDRGTYEQYF

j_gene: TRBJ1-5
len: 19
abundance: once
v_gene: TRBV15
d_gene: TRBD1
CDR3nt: TGTGCCACCAGCAGAGACGGGGACAGGGGAGTAAGAGGCAATCAGCCCCAGCATTTT
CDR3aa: CATSRDGDRGVRGNQPQHF

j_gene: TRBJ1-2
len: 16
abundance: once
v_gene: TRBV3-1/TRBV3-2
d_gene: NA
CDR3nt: TGTGCCAGCAGCCAGCGAGGAGGAGGGTACGACTATGGCTACACCTTC
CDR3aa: CASSQRGGGYDYGYTF

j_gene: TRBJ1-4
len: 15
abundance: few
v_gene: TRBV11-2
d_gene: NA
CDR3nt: TGTGCCAGCAGCTTAGGATCGAAGACAGACGAAAAACTGTTTTTT
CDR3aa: CASSLGSKTDEKLFF

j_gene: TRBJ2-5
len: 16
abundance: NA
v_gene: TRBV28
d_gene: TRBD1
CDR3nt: TGTGCCAGCAGAACATCTAGGACAGGGTCTAGGGAGACCCAGTACTTC
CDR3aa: CASRTSRTGSRETQYF

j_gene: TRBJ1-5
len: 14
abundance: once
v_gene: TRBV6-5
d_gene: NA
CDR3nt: TGTGCCAGCATCAAAGGACGGGGGAATCAGCCCCAGCATTTT
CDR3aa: CASIKGRGNQPQHF

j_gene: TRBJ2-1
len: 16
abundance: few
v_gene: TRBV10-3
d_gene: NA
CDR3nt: TGTGCCATCAGTGATCGGCGGCTTCGGTCCTACAATGAGCAGTTCTTC
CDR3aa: CAISDRRLRSYNEQFF

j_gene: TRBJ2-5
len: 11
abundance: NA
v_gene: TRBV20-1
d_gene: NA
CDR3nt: TGCAGTGCTGGCCCCTTGGAGACCCAGTACTTC
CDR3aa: CSAGPLETQYF

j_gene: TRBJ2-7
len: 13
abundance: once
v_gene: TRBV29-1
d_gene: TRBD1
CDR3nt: TGCAGTATCTCAGGGGGCGTTTCCTACGAGCAGTACTTC
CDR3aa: CSISGGVSYEQYF

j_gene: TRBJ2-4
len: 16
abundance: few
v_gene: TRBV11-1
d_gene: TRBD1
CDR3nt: TGTGCCAGCAGCTTAGGGGGACAGGGATGGCAAAACATTCAGTACTTC
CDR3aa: CASSLGGQGWQNIQYF

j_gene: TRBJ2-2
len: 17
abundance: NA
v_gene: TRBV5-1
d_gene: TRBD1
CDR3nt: TGCGCCAGCAGCTTGGCTTTGTACAGGGGGCTCCCCGGGGAGCTGTTTTTT
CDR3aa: CASSLALYRGLPGELFF

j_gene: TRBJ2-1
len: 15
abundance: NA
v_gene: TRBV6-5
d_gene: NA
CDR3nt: TGTGCCAGCACCGAAGGGGTAGGCTCCTACAATGAGCAGTTCTTC
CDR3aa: CASTEGVGSYNEQFF

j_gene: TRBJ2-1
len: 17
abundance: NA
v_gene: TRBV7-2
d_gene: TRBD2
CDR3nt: TGTGCCAGCAGCTTAGAGAGTCAGCGGGGGGCCGGAGGTGAGCAGTTCTTC
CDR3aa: CASSLESQRGAGGEQFF

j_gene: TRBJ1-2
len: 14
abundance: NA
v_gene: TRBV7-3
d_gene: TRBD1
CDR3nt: TGTGCCAGCAGCCTAACAGGGGGCGCGGATGGCTACACCTTC
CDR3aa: CASSLTGGADGYTF

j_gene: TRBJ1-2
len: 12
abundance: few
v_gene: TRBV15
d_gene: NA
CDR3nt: TGTGCCACCAGCAGAGGGGACAATGACTACACCTTC
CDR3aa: CATSRGDNDYTF

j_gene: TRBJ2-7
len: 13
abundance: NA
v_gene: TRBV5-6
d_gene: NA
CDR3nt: TGTGCCAGCAGCGGCGGGCCACCCTTCGAGCAGTACTTC
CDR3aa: CASSGGPPFEQYF

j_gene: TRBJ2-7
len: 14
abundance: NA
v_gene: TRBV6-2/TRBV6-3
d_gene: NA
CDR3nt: TGTGCCAGCAGTGCCCGGACGGGAACCTACGAGCAGTACTTC
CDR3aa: CASSARTGTYEQYF

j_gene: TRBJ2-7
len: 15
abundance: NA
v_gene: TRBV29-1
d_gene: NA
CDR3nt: TGCAGCGTTGATCATAGCAGGGAGGGGGGTTACGAGCAGTACTTC
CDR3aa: CSVDHSREGGYEQYF

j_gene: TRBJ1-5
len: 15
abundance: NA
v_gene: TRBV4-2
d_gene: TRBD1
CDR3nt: TGTGCCAGCAGCCAAGATCGACAGGGGTGGCAGCCCCAGCATTTT
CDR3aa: CASSQDRQGWQPQHF

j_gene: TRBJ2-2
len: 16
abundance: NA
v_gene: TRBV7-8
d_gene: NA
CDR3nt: TGTGCCAGCAGCTTAGTGGTGGGAGCCGCGGGCGGGGAGCTGTTTTTT
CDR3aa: CASSLVVGAAGGELFF

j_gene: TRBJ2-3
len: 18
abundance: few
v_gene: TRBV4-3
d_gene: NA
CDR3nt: TGCGCCAGCAGCCAAGATCTGTTTATCGGGACTAGCACAGATACGCAGTATTTT
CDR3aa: CASSQDLFIGTSTDTQYF

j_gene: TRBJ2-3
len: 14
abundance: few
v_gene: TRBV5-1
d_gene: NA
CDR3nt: TGCGCCAGCAGCACCGGACAGCTCACAGATACGCAGTATTTT
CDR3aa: CASSTGQLTDTQYF

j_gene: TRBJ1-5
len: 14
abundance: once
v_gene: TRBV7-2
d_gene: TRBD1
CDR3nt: TGTGCCAGCAGCTCGACAGGGGGCAATCAGCCCCAGCATTTT
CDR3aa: CASSSTGGNQPQHF

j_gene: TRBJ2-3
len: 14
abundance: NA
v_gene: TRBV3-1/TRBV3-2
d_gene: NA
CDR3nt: TGTGCCAGCAGCCAGGAGGGGCTCGCAGATACGCAGTATTTT
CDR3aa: CASSQEGLADTQYF

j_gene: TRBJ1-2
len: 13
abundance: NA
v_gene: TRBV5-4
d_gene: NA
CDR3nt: TGTGCCAGCAGCGGCGGGTCGAGGTATGGCTACACCTTC
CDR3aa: CASSGGSRYGYTF

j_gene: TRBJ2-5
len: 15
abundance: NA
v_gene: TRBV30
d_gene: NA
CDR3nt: TGTGCCTGGAGTGTAATACAGGGTAGCACAGAGACCCAGTACTTC
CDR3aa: CAWSVIQGSTETQYF

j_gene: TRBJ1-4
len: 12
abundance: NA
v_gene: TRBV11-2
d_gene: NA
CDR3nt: TGTGCCAGCAGCTTAGTGGGCGAAAAACTGTTTTTT
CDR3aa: CASSLVGEKLFF

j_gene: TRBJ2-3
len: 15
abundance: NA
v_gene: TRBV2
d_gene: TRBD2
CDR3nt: TGTGCCAGCAGGACGGGACTAGCGGAGACAGATACGCAGTATTTT
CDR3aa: CASRTGLAETDTQYF

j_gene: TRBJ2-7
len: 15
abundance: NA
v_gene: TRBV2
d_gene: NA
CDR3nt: TGTGCCAGCAGTGAACTGGACTCGGTTGACTACGAGCAGTACTTC
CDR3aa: CASSELDSVDYEQYF

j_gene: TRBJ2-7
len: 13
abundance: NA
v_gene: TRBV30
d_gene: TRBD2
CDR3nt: TGTGCCTGGACAGCGGGAGTTGGCTACGAGCAGTACTTC
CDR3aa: CAWTAGVGYEQYF

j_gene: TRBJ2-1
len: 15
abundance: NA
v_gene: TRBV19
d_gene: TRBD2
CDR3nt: TGTGCCAGTAGTACCACCATAGCGGGGCGGAATGAGCAGTTCTTC
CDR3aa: CASSTTIAGRNEQFF

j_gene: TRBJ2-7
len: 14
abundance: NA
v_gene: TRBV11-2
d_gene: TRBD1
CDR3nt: TGTGCCAGCAGCTTCGACAGGGCCTCCTACGAGCAGTACTTC
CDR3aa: CASSFDRASYEQYF

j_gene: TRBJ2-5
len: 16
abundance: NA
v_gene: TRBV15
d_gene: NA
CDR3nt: TGTGCCACCAGCAGAGATCTTGGTAGTTCCCGAGAGACCCAGTACTTC
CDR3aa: CATSRDLGSSRETQYF

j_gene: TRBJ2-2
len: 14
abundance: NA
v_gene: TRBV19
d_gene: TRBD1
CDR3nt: TGTGCCAGTAGGACAGGGGTGGGCACCGGGGAGCTGTTTTTT
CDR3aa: CASRTGVGTGELFF

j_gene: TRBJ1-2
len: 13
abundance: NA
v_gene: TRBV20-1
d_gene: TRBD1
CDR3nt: TGCAGTGCTAGTGTGCGGGGACAGGGAGGCTACACCTTC
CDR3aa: CSASVRGQGGYTF

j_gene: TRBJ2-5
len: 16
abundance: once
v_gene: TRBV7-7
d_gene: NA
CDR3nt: TGTGCTAGCAGCTTAGATCGGGGGGCGGGACAAGAGACCCAGTACTTC
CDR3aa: CASSLDRGAGQETQYF

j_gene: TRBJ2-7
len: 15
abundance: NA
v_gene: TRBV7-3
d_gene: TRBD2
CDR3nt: TGTGCCAGCAGCTTAAACGGGGGGTTTTTGTACGAGCAGTACTTC
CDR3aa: CASSLNGGFLYEQYF